This entry describes one T cell receptor (beta chain). What this receptor recognizes is not known. No qualities accompany the bases; no much larger clone lies one base away. The sample is drawn from a study of T cells in Graves' hyperthyroidism and ophthalmopathy (dated 2019 in TCRdb). About the investigation overall: Peripheral blood samples were taken at the time of initial diagnosis, prior to any treatment. To identify TCR V-J signatures that set the groups apart, the researchers used a discovery cohort of more than 95 patients, made up of about 44 with Graves' ophthalmopathy and 55 to 65 with stable Graves' hyperthyroidism. After blood sampling, hyperthyroidism patients were treated with methimazole at a starting dose of 30 mg daily, and ophthalmopathy patients were treated with high-dose intravenous methylprednisolone. Whether ophthalmopathy could be predicted prospectively was tested in an independent validation cohort made up of under 20 hyperthyroidism patients plus 17 patients who later progressed to ophthalmopathy. The roughly 90 discovery patients were divided at random into training and test sets in a 7:3 ratio. In six Graves' hyperthyroidism patients, the study also compared T-cell repertoires from thyroid tissue with T-cell repertoires from blood. TCR Vbeta CDR3 sequencing of 135 peripheral blood samples (over 40 ophthalmopathy, 75 to 85 hyperthyroidism and around 17 progressor patients) is reported in the paper. General study outcomes and caveats: In cross-validation, a model built on a 13 V-J signature told ophthalmopathy apart from stable hyperthyroidism with 85% to 90% sensitivity and around 84% specificity, and in testing the same model reached 80%/75%. Sample size was not statistically predetermined, and investigators were not blinded to group allocation. In validation, the model predicted progression to ophthalmopathy with approximately 71% sensitivity and approximately 74% specificity, a median of approximately 6.7 months before onset. Blood samples also contained most of the expanded thyroid clonotypes (frequency above 0.001), which suggests that blood repertoires may reflect thyroid immune responses.

CDR1 and CDR2 are read off the germline V gene as MNHNS and SASEGT. The CDR3, cysteine through phenylalanine, is 15 amino acids long. Kept here is only the CDR3 DNA, which spans 45 bases and is read in frame from base 1. The junction carries 18 bases between V and J, which are trimmed by 5 bases and 5 bases respectively. Stable Graves' hyperthyroidism was defined as no progression to ophthalmopathy during 18 months of follow-up. Hyperthyroidism patients were newly diagnosed, had a disease duration of under 2 months, and were aged 18 to 65 years. Any patient with an uncontrolled infection, another autoimmune disease, pregnancy or lactation was excluded. Diagnoses relied on clinical symptoms, serum thyroxine and TRAb, thyroid ultrasound and orbital computed tomography. PBMCs were isolated from 10 ml of fresh peripheral blood by Ficoll-Paque density gradient centrifugation. Trizol reagent was used to extract total RNA, and RNA quality was then checked on an Agilent 2100 Bioanalyzer.

The TCR beta CDR3 regions were amplified from RNA transcripts. The TCR CDR3 was subjected to a first round of RT-PCR using the HTBI primer set and the Qiagen OneStep RT-PCR kit. Libraries were constructed in a second round of multiplex PCR, after which size selection and purification were performed. Libraries were sequenced paired-end with 100 bp reads on an Illumina HiSeq2000. For the original study's pipeline: SOAPnuke was used to process the raw data, throwing out any read that contained adapters or uncalled bases, had a mean Phred below 15, or lacked an exact constant-primer or identifier match. COPE v1.2.5 was used to merge the high-quality paired reads, and each unique nucleotide sequence was defined as a clonotype. Clonotypes were aligned to IMGT TRBV, TRBD and TRBJ reference segments using MiTCR v1.1. The analysis was restricted to V-J combinations with a frequency above 0.0001, which together covered 99% to 99.2% of the repertoires. A TCS score was defined as the ratio of F50 (clonal expansion) to E x V (chaos), with BLOSUM62-based TCRdist applied between CDR3 peptides within each V-J. Welch's t-statistics and random forest reduced 450 to 600 V-J features to 13, which were used in a naive Bayes classifier (R e1071). Using fastp trimming at Q25 and MiXCR clonotype assembly, TCRdb reanalyzed the public sequencing data and kept in-frame beta chains. Duplicate CDR3 protein sequences are folded into a single record with the most common DNA and genes. The V and J calls follow TCRdb's processing rather than the paper's. The sample yields approximately 480,000 distinct CDR3 sequences; more than 20% were counted once. Of the sample, more than 25% falls within the top ten clones.

The chain is assembled from TRBV6-1 and TRBJ1-1; TRBD1 is perhaps the D gene, given 5 matching bases. The sample was blood. The TCR originated in a man younger than 35 with Graves' hyperthyroidism. The sequence in DNA is TGTGCCAGCAGTACCCCGGGGGGGATCAGGACTGAAGCTTTCTTT. Translated, this gives CASSTPGGIRTEAFF.